This T cell receptor beta chain was identified during a study of graft-versus-host responses after intestinal transplantation. Study-wide context: Transplant types were multivisceral, liver-intestinal, or isolated intestinal. The whole recipient group had anti-thymocyte globulin induction followed by tacrolimus and steroids for around 3 years.

This clone was detected once. Method: immunoSEQ multiplex PCR; TCRdb's copy keeps in-frame clones and lacks some. This sample has almost 70,000 clones, with over 85% found just once. Once transplant had occurred, bone marrow came from the posterior iliac crest or another site. The sequencing here drew on bone marrow, taken approximately 740 days after intestinal transplantation. This receptor was obtained from a human patient who received an intestinal transplant, so some T cells may come from the graft donor.

CDR3 loop: CASSSEGTGESDEQYF. Here the CDR3 DNA reads TGTGCCAGCAGCTCTGAAGGGACAGGGGAGTCTGACGAGCAGTACTTC. The chain joins TRBV9 to TRBJ2-7; 10 bases are a match to TRBD1. V trimming: 4 bases; J trimming: 5 bases; junction bases outside the gene matches: 12. CDR1 SGDLS and CDR2 YYNGEE come from the germline V gene. The CDR3 length is 16 residues.